Following are 26 T cell receptor beta chains from one sample sequenced in a study of shared clonotypes between healthy human individuals. The data were produced by immunoSEQ multiplex PCR, yet TCRdb's version contains in-frame clones alone and is incomplete. The sample includes a few million clones, approximately 94% of them seen just once. The sample taken for sequencing was naive CD4+ T cells sorted from blood. Subset reported: CD45RA+ positively selected. These receptors all stem from a man younger than 35 in good health.

CDR3 DNA sequence: TGTGCCAGCAGGGGCTCAGGGGTCTGGGGCACTGAAGCTTTCTTT. This gives the protein CASRGSGVWGTEAFF. The rearrangement links TRBV6-1 to TRBJ1-1; D might be TRBD1 (6 bases). Germline-derived CDR1 and CDR2 are MNHNS and SASEGT. The CDR3 is 15 residues long. Between the trimmed V and J ends, which lost 6 bases and 4 bases, there was a span of 18 bases.

This chain uses TRBV10-3 with TRBJ2-3; D not resolved. Per the germline V gene, CDR1 is ENHRY and CDR2 is SYGVKD. V gave up 10 bases and J gave up 4 bases, with 12 bases separating them. CDR3 size: 12 residues. CDR3 DNA sequence: TGTGCCACCGCCAGTGACGCAGATACGCAGTATTTT. Translation: CATASDADTQYF.

The rearrangement uses TRBV6-1 and TRBJ1-2; 10 bases map to TRBD1. Germline CDR1 reads MNHNS; CDR2 reads SASEGT. Unmatched junction bases numbered 5, after V lost 4 bases and J lost 3 bases. This CDR3 has 15 residues. The CDR3 nucleotides are TGTGCCAGCAGTGCGGGCGGGACAGGGGACTATGGCTACACCTTC. This gives the protein CASSAGGTGDYGYTF.

This chain uses TRBV27 with TRBJ2-7; perhaps TRBD2 as D (5 bases). This CDR3 contains 14 residues. V was cut by 3 bases and J by 2 bases, with 11 bases left in between. CDR1 is MNHEY and CDR2 is SMNVEV in the germline V gene (reference sequence). CDR3 coding DNA: TGTGCCAGCAGTTTCTTGGCTAGCCCCTACGAGCAGTACTTC. It encodes CASSFLASPYEQYF.

This chain links TRBV7-8 with TRBJ1-5; the D is unclear. The CDR3 sequence is 14 residues long. Germline V gives CDR1 SGHVS, CDR2 FQNEAQ. The V gene lost 2 bases and the J gene lost 4 bases, with 9 bases spanning the gap. CDR3 DNA: TGTGCCAGCAGCTTATTTTCCGCGAATCAGCCCCAGCATTTT. It translates to CASSLFSANQPQHF.

V gene TRBV10-3 combines with J gene TRBJ2-2, with a tentative D call TRBD1 (6 bases). The CDR3 covers 15 residues. The germline V gene encodes CDR1 ENHRY and CDR2 SYGVKD. Trimming took 6 bases from V and 0 from J, leaving 11 bases between them. The CDR3 coding sequence is TGTGCCATCAGGAGGACAGCGACGAACACCGGGGAGCTGTTTTTT. Protein: CAIRRTATNTGELFF.

V gene TRBV30 combines with J gene TRBJ1-2, with D tentatively TRBD1 (5 bases). Germline V gene data show CDR1 as GTSNPN and CDR2 as SVGIG (reference sequence). With 5 bases removed from V and 6 bases from J, the gap between germline ends came to 19 bases. This CDR3 region has 14 residues. CDR3 coding DNA: TGTGCCTGGCGGATCCTTCCCTCGGGGGATGGCTACACCTTC. This translates into CAWRILPSGDGYTF.

J is TRBJ2-5 and V is TRBV7-9; D remains unclear. This CDR3 region has 12 residues. V was shortened by 5 bases and J by 5 bases, with 9 bases between the two germline ends. CDR1 and CDR2 from the germline V gene are SEHNR and FQNEAQ (reference sequence). CDR3 DNA sequence: TGTGCCAGCAGCCCCCAAGAGGAGACCCAGTACTTC. Amino acid sequence: CASSPQEETQYF.

The V and J genes are TRBV10-3 and TRBJ1-1; weak D call: TRBD1 (5 bases). V lost 8 bases and J lost 4, with 20 bases in between. The CDR3 runs to 15 residues. Germline CDR1 and CDR2: ENHRY and SYGVKD. DNA for the CDR3: TGTGCCATCGGCGACAGCGCTCCACCGCGCACTGAAGCTTTCTTT. Its protein product is CAIGDSAPPRTEAFF.

The rearrangement links TRBV30 to TRBJ2-1; 10 bases match TRBD2. Germline V gene data show CDR1 as GTSNPN and CDR2 as SVGIG (reference sequence). The junction had 2 bases not matched to a gene; V was cut back by 4 bases and J by 2 bases. The CDR3 covers 14 residues. This chain's CDR3 is CAWTGLAAYNEQFF. The CDR3 bases are TGTGCCTGGACCGGACTAGCGGCCTACAATGAGCAGTTCTTC.

Notes on this clone: The sample carries other DNA sequences with the same CDR3. The rearrangement joins TRBV10-1 to TRBJ1-5, with TRBD1 matching over 10 bases. After removal of 3 bases from V and 6 bases from J, the junction contained 2 bases not matched to a gene. The germline V gene encodes CDR1 WNHNN and CDR2 SYGVQD (reference sequence). CDR3 length: 14 residues. The CDR3 spells CASSEGQGGQPQHF. The CDR3 region has the DNA TGCGCCAGCAGTGAAGGACAGGGGGGTCAGCCCCAGCATTTT.

The CDR3 is CASSPGVGDPYNEQFF. The CDR3 DNA is TGTGCCAGCAGCCCTGGGGTAGGGGACCCTTACAATGAGCAGTTCTTC. The chain carries TRBV5-6 and TRBJ2-1; D possibly matches TRBD1 or TRBD2 (5 bases each). The germline V gene has CDR1 SGHDT and CDR2 YYEEEE. Trimming took 4 bases from V and 4 from J, leaving 18 bases between them. The CDR3 totals 16 residues.

The CDR3 reads CASSLLGLSYGYTF. The CDR3 DNA follows: TGTGCCAGCAGCTTATTAGGCCTGTCATATGGCTACACCTTC. The V gene is TRBV7-9, the J gene TRBJ1-2; D gene uncertain. Per the germline V gene, CDR1 is SEHNR and CDR2 is FQNEAQ (reference sequence). The V and J ends lost 2 bases and 5 bases respectively, with 12 bases between them. This CDR3 comprises 14 residues.

This clone appeared once. This sequence joins TRBV5-6 and TRBJ2-3, with 7 bases aligning to TRBD2. CDR1 and CDR2 (germline): SGHDT, YYEEEE. CDR3 length: 15 amino acids. With 0 bases clipped from V and 2 bases from J, the junction kept 3 bases outside the gene matches. CDR3 protein: CASSLGLAVTDTQYF. In nucleotides, the CDR3 is TGTGCCAGCAGCTTGGGGCTAGCGGTCACAGATACGCAGTATTTT.

This clone has a single count. The chain carries TRBV5-1 and TRBJ1-6, with a weak D call TRBD1 (5 bases). Deletions cut 4 bases from V and 5 bases from J, with 16 bases between. Germline values: CDR1 SGHRS, CDR2 YFSETQ. CDR3 size: 16 residues. For the CDR3, the DNA is TGCGCCAGCAGCCCGGAGGCCAGGGTGGATAATTCACCCCTCCACTTT. It encodes CASSPEARVDNSPLHF.

This sequence joins TRBV6-6 and TRBJ2-7; D uncertain. The CDR3 totals 12 residues. CDR1 is MNHNY and CDR2 is SVGAGI in the germline V gene (reference sequence). V lost 0 bases and J lost 12, with 12 bases in between. The CDR3 coding sequence is TGTGCCAGCAGTTACTCCATGATTGACGCGTACTTC. Translation: CASSYSMIDAYF.

The gene calls are TRBV18 and TRBJ1-1, with 8 nucleotides matching TRBD1. Germline values: CDR1 KGHSH, CDR2 LQKENI. Trimming at V came to 2 bases and at J to 0 bases, leaving 8 bases not matched to a gene. The CDR3 extends over 17 amino acids. CDR3: CASSPLRQGAMNTEAFF. The CDR3 nucleotides are TGTGCCAGCTCACCATTACGGCAGGGGGCGATGAACACTGAAGCTTTCTTT.

V usage is TRBV10-2 and J usage is TRBJ2-5; 7 bases agree with TRBD1. The CDR3 runs 20 residues. The germline V gene encodes CDR1 WSHSY and CDR2 SAAADI. J gave up 5 bases and V 0 bases, and 21 bases lay outside the gene matches. CDR3 protein: CASSESGWSSQDRARETQYF. The CDR3 nucleotides read TGCGCCAGCAGTGAGTCGGGGTGGTCGTCACAAGACAGGGCGAGGGAGACCCAGTACTTC.

The rearrangement joins TRBV9 to TRBJ2-7; possibly TRBD1 for D (6 bases). The germline CDR1 and CDR2 sequences are SGDLS and YYNGEE. V lost 0 bases and J 4 bases, leaving 14 bases between the germline ends. CDR3 length: 15 amino acids. The CDR3 DNA follows: TGTGCCAGCAGCGTAGCCCCGGGACAACCTTACGAGCAGTACTTC. Translating it yields CASSVAPGQPYEQYF.

V and J are TRBV5-1 and TRBJ2-3; 7 nucleotides line up with TRBD1. V was clipped by 7 bases and J by 2 bases; unmatched bases: 7. Germline loops: CDR1 SGHRS, CDR2 YFSETQ. The CDR3 has 14 amino acids. The CDR3 region has the DNA TGCGCCAGCTACCGGGACAGAAACACAGATACGCAGTATTTT. This sequence encodes CASYRDRNTDTQYF.

The rearrangement uses TRBV7-9 and TRBJ1-1; D remains unclear. The V gene's germline CDR1 is SEHNR and CDR2 FQNEAQ (reference sequence). The CDR3 spans 11 residues. With 5 bases removed from V and 11 bases from J, the gap between germline ends came to 12 bases. This CDR3 reads CASSSVPGAFF. CDR3 nucleotide sequence: TGTGCCAGCAGCAGTGTCCCCGGGGCTTTCTTT.

Comments on this clone: The same CDR3 also results from other DNA sequences found in this sample. The chain has TRBV19 and TRBJ1-1; D is undetermined. From germline, CDR1 is LNHDA and CDR2 SQIVND (reference sequence). The CDR3 runs 13 residues. The V end was cut by 6 bases, the J end by 0 bases, with 8 bases between. In DNA, the CDR3 is TGTGCCAGTAGCGGCAGCTTGAACACTGAAGCTTTCTTT. Translated, it gives CASSGSLNTEAFF.

A single count supports this clone. This sequence joins TRBV9 and TRBJ2-1; tentative D call: TRBD2 (6 bases). Trimming cost V 3 bases and J 5 bases, with 15 bases left between them. Germline V gene lookup returns CDR1 SGDLS and CDR2 YYNGEE. The CDR3 extends over 15 amino acids. CDR3 nucleotide sequence: TGTGCCAGCAGCGGGAGGGGCGGGACGGACAATGAGCAGTTCTTC. Its protein is CASSGRGGTDNEQFF.

The chain carries TRBV18 and TRBJ1-2, with TRBD1 matching 10 bases. The ends lost 2 bases at V and 4 bases at J; junction bases unmatched: 7. Germline V gives CDR1 KGHSH, CDR2 LQKENI. CDR3 length: 16 amino acids. The CDR3 sequence is CASSPGTGAIGYGYTF. The CDR3 DNA reads TGTGCCAGCTCACCAGGGACAGGGGCTATCGGCTATGGCTACACCTTC.

V is TRBV28 and J is TRBJ1-4; D is perhaps TRBD1 (5 bases). The CDR3 sequence is 15 residues long. Trimming stripped 6 bases from V and 4 bases from J, with 15 bases between. The germline V gene has CDR1 MDHEN and CDR2 SYDVKM. The DNA for the CDR3 is TGTGCCAGCAGAAGAGACAGAGCTCTTAATGAAAAACTGTTTTTT. It codes for CASRRDRALNEKLFF.

The chain combines TRBV5-4 with TRBJ1-2, with TRBD1 identical over 10 bases. V shed 3 bases, J shed 1 base, and the junction held 3 bases outside the gene matches. Germline lookup yields CDR1 SGHNT and CDR2 YYREEE (reference sequence). The CDR3 is made up of 15 amino acids. CDR3 sequence (DNA): TGTGCCAGCAGCTCCCGGACAGGGGGTAACTATGGCTACACCTTC. It is translated as CASSSRTGGNYGYTF.